This T cell receptor (beta chain) appears in the sequencing data of a study of T cell responses to AZD1222 COVID-19 vaccine. This clone was found a few times. The antigen is undetermined. Second doses were pooled across both intervals (about 4 or about 12 weeks). TCRdb keeps only in-frame clones here, not all; method: immunoSEQ multiplex PCR. The sample holds about 150,000 clones, around nine tenths seen once. Germline assignment: CDR1 SGHRS and CDR2 YFSETQ. The CDR3 is made up of 16 amino acids. V was cut by 4 bases and J by 7 bases, with 18 bases left in between. General study findings and limits: Unmutated regions of variants are reportedly targeted by nearly half of spike-specific TCRs. White British ancestry dominated among donors, who included more females, and clonal diversity was possibly underestimated. Spike was spanned by vaccine-associated CD4 TCRs, which were dominant at 160-218 and 743-854.

The chain employs TRBV5-1 and TRBJ1-6; the D gene is possibly TRBD1 (6 bases). The TCR originated in an adult who received the AZD1222 COVID-19 vaccine. The starting material was peripheral blood, obtained 28 days after the second AZD1222 dose. CDR3 residues: CASSPDDRRPNSPLHF. CDR3 nucleotide sequence: TGCGCCAGCAGCCCGGATGACAGGAGACCCAATTCACCCCTCCACTTT.